This entry lists 21 T cell receptor beta chains sequenced from one sample in a study of blood T cell repertoires in COVID-19. Profiled with immunoSEQ multiplex PCR; TCRdb holds only in-frame clones, not every one. The table records about 97,000 clones, 90% of them present only once. The sample taken for sequencing was peripheral blood. Source of these receptors: a man aged 60 to 75 with acute or convalescent COVID-19.

The chain joins TRBV6-5 to TRBJ1-1; the D is unclear. V lost 6 bases to trimming and J lost 3 bases, with 5 bases between them. The CDR3 consists of 11 residues. Germline V gene data show CDR1 as MNHEY and CDR2 as SVGAGI. CDR3 DNA: TGTGCCAGCAGGAAGCACACTGAAGCTTTCTTT. Translating it yields CASRKHTEAFF.

DNA for the CDR3: TGTGCCAGCAGCCAAGCGGGGGGGCCTGACAATGAGCAGTTCTTC. This translates into CASSQAGGPDNEQFF. The V gene is TRBV4-2, the J gene TRBJ2-1, with 8 bases aligning to TRBD2. CDR3 length equals 15 residues. V trimming: 1 base; J trimming: 5 bases; junction bases outside the gene matches: 4. Germline-derived CDR1 and CDR2 are LGHNA and YNFKEQ.

This chain links TRBV6-5 with TRBJ1-1, with a tentative D call TRBD1 (5 bases). V lost 4 bases, J lost 2 bases, and 14 bases lay in between. CDR1 is MNHEY, CDR2 SVGAGI, per germline. This CDR3 comprises 15 residues. The CDR3 nucleotides read TGTGCCAGCAGTTTCGATTCCCAGGGCAACACTGAAGCTTTCTTT. Protein sequence: CASSFDSQGNTEAFF.

This clone was found once. This sequence joins TRBV19 and TRBJ1-1; D may be TRBD1 (5 bases). From germline, CDR1 is LNHDA and CDR2 SQIVND (reference sequence). Trimming took off 5 bases at V and 0 bases at J, with 7 bases between the two ends. The CDR3 is 13 residues long. Written as DNA, the CDR3 is TGTGCCAGTAGTGACAGAGTGAACACTGAAGCTTTCTTT. This encodes CASSDRVNTEAFF.

V usage is TRBV18 and J usage is TRBJ1-1, with D possibly being TRBD1 (5 bases). Looked up from germline, CDR1 is KGHSH and CDR2 is LQKENI. V shed 6 bases and J shed 7 bases, with 18 bases lying between them. This CDR3 is built from 14 residues. The CDR3 region has the DNA TGTGCCAGCTCCCCAACACAGGCCGTGGTTGAAGCTTTCTTT. Translated: CASSPTQAVVEAFF.

This chain uses TRBV5-8 with TRBJ1-5; no clear D gene. V shed 1 base and J shed 6 bases, with 5 bases lying between them. CDR1 SGHTS and CDR2 YDEGEE come from the germline V gene. The CDR3 covers 12 residues. This CDR3 is CASSLTRQPQHF. CDR3 in DNA: TGTGCCAGCAGCTTGACACGTCAGCCCCAGCATTTT.

The chain is built from TRBV6-5 and TRBJ1-2, with a tentative D call TRBD1 (6 bases). Germline assignment: CDR1 MNHEY and CDR2 SVGAGI. V gave up 8 bases and J gave up 4 bases, with 17 bases separating them. This CDR3 comprises 14 residues. Written as DNA, the CDR3 is TGTGCCAGCTCCGGTGGGGGCGCAGGCTATGGCTACACCTTC. Translated, it gives CASSGGGAGYGYTF.

The chain couples TRBV28 to TRBJ1-1; no firm D call. Trimming shortened V by 6 bases and J by 5 bases, and 10 bases separated the two germline ends. In germline, CDR1 is MDHEN, CDR2 SYDVKM. The CDR3 has 12 amino acids. This CDR3 is CASRRGGTEAFF. CDR3 nucleotides: TGTGCCAGCAGAAGAGGTGGGACTGAAGCTTTCTTT.

The V gene is TRBV3-1 (or the pseudogene TRBV3-2), the J gene TRBJ1-2, with a weak D call TRBD1 (6 bases). CDR1 and CDR2 (germline): LGHDT, YNNKEL (reference sequence). The CDR3 spans 13 residues. The V gene lost 4 bases and the J gene lost 5 bases, with 11 bases spanning the gap. CDR3 loop: CASSPGHLYGYTF. The DNA for the CDR3 is TGTGCCAGCAGCCCGGGACATCTATATGGCTACACCTTC.

Only one count was recorded for this clone. The rearrangement links TRBV7-2 to TRBJ2-2; D unresolved. Germline V lookup: CDR1 SGHTA, CDR2 FQGNSA. V lost 4 bases and J 5 bases, leaving 11 bases between the germline ends. The CDR3 sequence is 14 residues long. The CDR3 is CASSSTHRTGELFF. The CDR3 DNA reads TGTGCCAGCAGCTCAACGCACAGAACCGGGGAGCTGTTTTTT.

The chain combines TRBV5-6 with TRBJ1-2; D is possibly TRBD1 (5 bases). CDR1 and CDR2 from the germline V gene are SGHDT and YYEEEE. With 3 bases removed from V and 7 bases from J, the gap between germline ends came to 13 bases. The CDR3 spans 13 residues. CDR3 region: CASSSPGGVGYTF. DNA of the CDR3: TGTGCCAGCAGCTCCCCGGGAGGGGTTGGCTACACCTTC.

Here the CDR3 DNA reads TGTGCCAGCAGCCACCGGACAGAGAGATATGGCTACACCTTC. This gives the protein CASSHRTERYGYTF. The chain recombines TRBV7-2 with TRBJ1-2; weak D call: TRBD1 (6 bases). Trimming left V 5 bases short and J 5 bases short, with 15 bases between. The CDR3 has 14 amino acids. The germline V gene has CDR1 SGHTA and CDR2 FQGNSA.

The chain couples TRBV6-5 to TRBJ1-2; D possibly corresponds to TRBD1 (5 bases). Germline V lookup: CDR1 MNHEY, CDR2 SVGAGI. V shed 0 bases and J shed 0 bases, with 8 bases lying between them. This CDR3 contains 15 residues. The CDR3 region is CASSYSSGANYGYTF. CDR3 DNA: TGTGCCAGCAGTTACTCCTCGGGGGCTAACTATGGCTACACCTTC.

The V call is TRBV10-3, the J call TRBJ1-1; 8 bases are shared with TRBD1. Germline V lookup: CDR1 ENHRY, CDR2 SYGVKD. This CDR3 spans 17 amino acids. V lost 6 bases, J lost 5 bases, and 17 bases stayed unmatched. The CDR3, as DNA: TGTGCCATCAGGATTGGCGGGACAGGAAAGGTGGGTACTGAAGCTTTCTTT. This codes for CAIRIGGTGKVGTEAFF.

The gene calls are TRBV4-2 and TRBJ1-2; TRBD1 might be the D (6 bases). CDR3 length: 15 residues. Germline values: CDR1 LGHNA, CDR2 YNFKEQ. The V gene lost 5 bases and the J gene lost 4 bases, with 17 bases spanning the gap. For the CDR3, the DNA is TGTGCCAGCAGCACACAGGGTGCCCTTGCCTATGGCTACACCTTC. Its translation is CASSTQGALAYGYTF.

The rearrangement links TRBV7-2 to TRBJ1-6, with 8 bases that match TRBD1. The CDR3 length is 15 residues. The germline gives CDR1 SGHTA, CDR2 FQGNSA. Losses at the gene ends were 5 bases for V and 10 bases for J; bases not matched to a gene: 10. The CDR3 region is CASSTIRGLQSPLHF. The CDR3 DNA reads TGTGCCAGCAGCACAATCAGGGGGCTCCAATCACCCCTCCACTTT.

The chain links TRBV3-1 (or the pseudogene TRBV3-2) to TRBJ1-5, with D unresolved. Germline assignment: CDR1 LGHDT and CDR2 YNNKEL (reference sequence). V was clipped by 0 bases and J by 5 bases, with 5 bases between them. The CDR3 length is 13 residues. The CDR3 sequence: CASSQEGDQPQHF. CDR3 nucleotides: TGTGCCAGCAGCCAAGAAGGAGATCAGCCCCAGCATTTT.

This chain uses TRBV9 with TRBJ2-5; perhaps TRBD2 as D (5 bases). The CDR3 length is 15 residues. CDR1 and CDR2 (germline): SGDLS, YYNGEE. V lost 4 bases, J lost 2 bases, and 15 bases lay in between. CDR3 in DNA: TGTGCCAGCAGCAGTGGGAGCTCGGTGCAAGAGACCCAGTACTTC. Protein product: CASSSGSSVQETQYF.

The rearrangement links TRBV13 to TRBJ1-6; 8 bases are shared with TRBD1. Germline V CDR1 and CDR2: PRHDT, FYEKMQ (reference sequence). The CDR3 runs 14 residues. Unmatched junction bases numbered 7, after V lost 5 bases and J lost 10 bases. As DNA, the CDR3 is TGTGCCAGCAGCGCAGGGACAGGATACTCACCCCTCCACTTT. As protein: CASSAGTGYSPLHF.

The rearrangement uses TRBV7-2 and TRBJ2-5; the D gene is possibly TRBD1 (5 bases). CDR1 SGHTA and CDR2 FQGNSA come from the germline V gene. The germline V and J ends were trimmed by 5 bases and 5 bases, with 9 bases remaining between them. This CDR3 comprises 12 residues. The CDR3 nucleotides are TGTGCCAGCAGCCCAGGGTCGGAGACCCAGTACTTC. It is translated as CASSPGSETQYF.

The chain recombines TRBV6-4 with TRBJ1-1, with 8 bases identical to TRBD1. With 7 bases clipped from V and 3 bases from J, the junction kept 7 bases outside the gene matches. CDR3 size: 14 residues. Germline lookup yields CDR1 MRHNA and CDR2 SNTAGT. The CDR3 sequence: CASTQGQVYTEAFF. In DNA, the CDR3 is TGTGCCAGCACGCAGGGACAGGTGTACACTGAAGCTTTCTTT.